The 17 T cell receptor beta chains reported below all come from one sample, sequenced in a study of T-cell reconstitution after alpha-beta-depleted transplantation in children. For TCRbeta, the library was prepared with unique molecular identifiers. TCRdb reprocessed the PCR reads via MiXCR and lists one record per CDR3 protein. In the table there are over 550,000 distinct CDR3 sequences, over 9.5% of which are singletons. The input for sequencing was PBMCs from the stem cell graft donor, taken from the stem cell graft. The receptors shown here come from a human donor who donated a stem cell graft to a child with acute myeloid leukemia.

The table lists this clonotype with a few counts. The chain is built from TRBV27 and TRBJ2-3, with D perhaps TRBD1 (6 bases). This CDR3 region has 16 residues. Trimming took off 6 bases at V and 4 bases at J, with 20 bases between the two ends. Germline values: CDR1 MNHEY, CDR2 SMNVEV (reference sequence). CDR3 protein: CASRFRGTGSSDTQYF. DNA for the CDR3: TGTGCCAGCAGATTCCGCGGCACAGGGAGTTCAGATACGCAGTATTTT.

The V call is TRBV29-1, the J call TRBJ2-7, with unresolved D. Germline-derived CDR1 and CDR2 are SQVTM and ANQGSEA. The V and J ends lost 2 bases and 2 bases respectively, with 4 bases between them. The CDR3 runs 11 residues. This CDR3 reads CSVESAYEQYF. CDR3 DNA: TGCAGCGTTGAATCAGCCTACGAGCAGTACTTC.

This clonotype showed up many times. This rearrangement joins TRBV5-1 to TRBJ1-1; possible D gene TRBD1, 6 bases. V lost 1 base and J lost 0, with 7 bases in between. Germline V gene sequence: CDR1 SGHRS, CDR2 YFSETQ. The CDR3 loop spans 14 amino acids. The CDR3 is CASSLRDMNTEAFF. CDR3 sequence (DNA): TGCGCCAGCAGCTTGAGGGACATGAACACTGAAGCTTTCTTT.

This clonotype has at least ten counts. J is TRBJ2-3 and V is TRBV11-2; TRBD2 matches 7 bases. J was trimmed by 1 base and V by 1 base; bases with no gene match: 5. The CDR3 consists of 16 residues. Germline assignment: CDR1 SGHAT and CDR2 FQNNGV. This CDR3 reads CASSLAPLAGTDTQYF. The CDR3 region has the DNA TGTGCCAGCAGCTTAGCCCCCCTAGCGGGCACAGATACGCAGTATTTT.

This clonotype turned up a few times. CDR3 DNA: TGTGCCACCAGCAGAGGTAGCGGGGCGAACACCGGGGAGCTGTTTTTT. It is translated as CATSRGSGANTGELFF. V gene TRBV15 combines with J gene TRBJ2-2, with 8 bases identical to TRBD2. The V gene's germline CDR1 is LNHNV and CDR2 YYDKDF (reference sequence). V shed 1 base, J shed 0 bases, and the junction held 1 base outside the gene matches. The CDR3 extends over 16 amino acids.

This clonotype has just a few counts. The chain uses TRBV12-3 or TRBV12-4 and TRBJ2-1, with D hard to call. The germline V and J ends were trimmed by 5 bases and 12 bases, with 14 bases remaining between them. There are 12 residues in the CDR3. CDR3 DNA sequence: TGTGCCAGCAGTAGAAGCCAGTTCGGGCAGTTCTTC. This sequence encodes CASSRSQFGQFF.

This clonotype has at least ten counts. The chain recombines TRBV9 with TRBJ2-1, with TRBD2 matching over 7 bases. CDR1 and CDR2 (germline): SGDLS, YYNGEE. After removal of 0 bases from V and 7 bases from J, the junction contained 10 bases not matched to a gene. The CDR3 is 16 amino acids. CDR3 sequence (DNA): TGTGCCAGCAGCGTAGGAGGGCGGGAGCGCGTAAATGAGCAGTTCTTC. Its translation: CASSVGGRERVNEQFF.

CDR3 loop: CASSLIPGQGLYEQYF. As DNA, the CDR3 is TGTGCCAGCTCACTGATTCCGGGACAGGGGTTGTACGAGCAGTACTTC. The chain carries TRBV18 and TRBJ2-7, with 10 bases lining up with TRBD1. Trimming at V came to 4 bases and at J to 4 bases, leaving 10 bases not matched to a gene. Germline lookup yields CDR1 KGHSH and CDR2 LQKENI. The CDR3 is 16 amino acids.

This clonotype has a count of ten or more. The CDR3 here is CASSPTGNSYEQYF. CDR3 DNA: TGTGCCAGCAGCCCCACAGGCAACTCCTACGAGCAGTACTTC. The chain recombines TRBV4-2 with TRBJ2-7, with D maybe TRBD1 (5 bases). The CDR3 is 14 amino acids. Germline CDR1 is LGHNA and CDR2 is YNFKEQ. Trimming cost V 4 bases and J 0 bases, with 10 bases left between them.

Ten or more counts support this clonotype. The chain has TRBV5-1 and TRBJ2-7; D not certain. The ends were cut back, 1 base at V and 4 bases at J, with 6 bases in the middle. CDR3 length: 12 residues. Germline V gene data show CDR1 as SGHRS and CDR2 as YFSETQ. CDR3 loop: CASSLQEYEQYF. CDR3 bases: TGCGCCAGCAGCTTGCAAGAGTACGAGCAGTACTTC.

This clonotype was picked up a small number of times. The CDR3 region is CASSLRQGGMDTQYF. As DNA, the CDR3 is TGTGCCAGCAGCTTGAGGCAGGGGGGGATGGATACGCAGTATTTT. The genes are TRBV7-2 and TRBJ2-3, with D perhaps matching TRBD1 or TRBD2 (7 bases each). Germline V gene sequence: CDR1 SGHTA, CDR2 FQGNSA. The CDR3 covers 15 residues. V lost 3 bases to trimming and J lost 6 bases, with 16 bases between them. Complete variable domain (other parts from reference TRBV7-2 and TRBJ2-3): GAGVSQSPSNKVTEKGKDVELRCDPISGHTALYWYRQSLGQGLEFLIYFQGNSAPDKSGLPSDRFSAERTGGSVSTLTIQRTQQEDSAVYLCASSLRQGGMDTQYFGPGTRLTVL.

This clonotype was seen repeatedly, ten times or more. The chain recombines TRBV10-3 with TRBJ1-1; 10 bases agree with TRBD1. After removal of 10 bases from V and 3 bases from J, the junction contained 5 bases not matched to a gene. The CDR3 totals 13 residues. The germline gives CDR1 ENHRY, CDR2 SYGVKD. CDR3: CATGQGGDTEAFF. The DNA of the CDR3 is TGTGCCACCGGACAGGGGGGGGACACTGAAGCTTTCTTT.

This clonotype has only a few counts. The CDR3 loop reads CASSHLSGLAGAGEQFF. The CDR3 nucleotides are TGTGCCAGCAGCCATCTATCTGGACTAGCGGGAGCGGGTGAGCAGTTCTTC. This sequence joins TRBV3-1 and TRBJ2-1, with 13 bases matching TRBD2. The germline CDR1 and CDR2 sequences are LGHDT and YNNKEL (reference sequence). The CDR3 runs to 17 residues. Losses at the gene ends were 3 bases for V and 9 bases for J; bases not matched to a gene: 11.

This clonotype was recorded at least ten times. The chain is built from TRBV20-1 and TRBJ2-3; 11 nucleotides align to TRBD2. V lost 0 bases to trimming and J lost 6 bases; unmatched junction nucleotides: 14. CDR1 is DFQATT and CDR2 is SNEGSKA in the germline V gene (reference sequence). This CDR3 is built from 18 residues. The CDR3 loop is CSARDEYSLAGGRDTQYF. The DNA of the CDR3 is TGCAGTGCTAGAGATGAATATTCGCTAGCGGGAGGTCGGGATACGCAGTATTTT.

This clonotype was seen a handful of times. The rearrangement uses TRBV7-9 and TRBJ1-4; maybe TRBD1 (5 bases). Germline V gives CDR1 SEHNR, CDR2 FQNEAQ (reference sequence). The CDR3 consists of 16 residues. V was clipped by 2 bases and J by 0 bases, with 10 bases between them. CDR3 bases: TGTGCCAGCAGCTTAAAAACAGGATCAACTAATGAAAAACTGTTTTTT. Translating it yields CASSLKTGSTNEKLFF.

This clonotype was counted only a few times. This chain links TRBV5-1 with TRBJ1-1; 8 nucleotides match TRBD1. The germline gives CDR1 SGHRS, CDR2 YFSETQ. This CDR3 comprises 15 residues. V lost 5 bases to trimming and J lost 5 bases; unmatched junction nucleotides: 11. For the CDR3, the DNA is TGCGCCAGCAGTGACGACAGGGGAAGTCGGACTGAAGCTTTCTTT. Translating it yields CASSDDRGSRTEAFF.

This clonotype was seen a few times. This chain joins TRBV12-3 or TRBV12-4 and TRBJ1-3; D might be TRBD1 (6 bases). The length of the CDR3 is 16 residues. V was clipped by 6 bases and J by 0 bases, with 15 bases between them. The CDR3 loop reads CASSLGQPSSGNTIYF. CDR3 nucleotides: TGTGCCAGCAGCCTCGGACAGCCCTCCTCTGGAAACACCATATATTTT.